This TCR beta chain was sequenced for a study of shared clonotypes between healthy human individuals. Worth noting for this clone: Its cognate antigen is unknown.

Notes on the study in general: Naive subsets usually exceeded memory subsets in estimated richness.

Naive CD8 cells were CD45RO-negative, positively selected for CCR7, excluding terminally differentiated effector memory CD45RA+ cells. Assay used: immunoSEQ multiplex PCR; TCRdb lists only in-frame clones, some missing. The sample carries some 2,100,000 clones, approximately 94% recorded once. Sequencing used naive CD8+ T cells from PBMCs. This receptor was taken from a man aged 18-30 years in good health. Some clones in this sample may be carry-over from other donors' samples.

DNA for the CDR3: TGTGCCAGCAGCAACGATGGGACCGAGGAGGGGCTAAGGGGTAGCACTGAAGCTTTCTTT. Its protein product is CASSNDGTEEGLRGSTEAFF. The rearrangement joins TRBV21-1 to TRBJ1-1. TRBV21-1 is deemed a pseudogene. This CDR3 has 20 residues.